This TCR beta chain was captured in a study of CD8+CD57+ T cells in acquired aplastic anemia. Study at large: The DNA of sorted CD4+ and CD8+ cells averaged roughly 3.2 ug. Study-level results: Sharing between patients and controls was observed for about 27 CD8+ CDR3 sequences. The CD8+ Simpson's diversity of patients and controls was not significantly different.

Genomic DNA templated the TCR beta VDJ and CDR3 profiling. TCRdb processed the reads anew with MiXCR; each CDR3 protein has one entry. The table lists about 190,000 distinct CDR3 sequences, over 60% of them singletons, with roughly 50% in the top ten. For this clonotype: What it binds is not known.

This TCR was sampled from a human donor with severe aplastic anemia or a healthy control (not recorded which). The sequencing input was sorted CD4+, CD8+, or CD8+CD57+ T cells (not recorded which) from PBMCs.

As DNA, the CDR3 is TGTGCCAGCAGCGTATCAACGGGGGAGCTGTTTTTT. Translating it yields CASSVSTGELFF. The V gene is TRBV9, the J gene TRBJ2-2; D ambiguous. The germline V gene has CDR1 SGDLS and CDR2 YYNGEE. Trimming removed 1 base at V and 8 bases at J, with 6 bases between. This CDR3 contains 12 residues.